The rows below give T cell receptor beta chains drawn from one sample of a study of cytomegalovirus exposure and HLA in healthy donors. The protocol was immunoSEQ multiplex PCR, while the TCRdb copy is restricted to in-frame clones and leaves out a portion. The top ten hold just under 5% of the sample, which has about 180,000 clones, roughly 79% seen once. The specimen sequenced was PBMCs. These receptor sequences come from a woman under 30 in good health and CMV-seropositive. Both conserved end residues are part of each CDR3. A D gene is named only where the DNA matches it firmly. Expanded clones get a size class; other rows say once, few or many, or leave the size out.

j_call: TRBJ2-7; d_call: NA; v_call: TRBV4-1; clone_size: NA; cdr3_nt: TGCGCCAGCAGCCAAGCCGGGACCTACGAGCAGTACTTC; cdr3_aa: CASSQAGTYEQYF
j_call: TRBJ2-1; d_call: TRBD2; v_call: TRBV4-2; clone_size: once; cdr3_nt: TGTGCCAGCAGCCAAGCGGGACTAGCGAGGAGCTCCTACAATGAGCAGTTCTTC; cdr3_aa: CASSQAGLARSSYNEQFF
j_call: TRBJ1-6; d_call: NA; v_call: TRBV2; clone_size: NA; cdr3_nt: TGTGCCAGCAGTTATTTAGTCCCGCCGGGTTCACCCCTCCACTTT; cdr3_aa: CASSYLVPPGSPLHF
j_call: TRBJ2-3; d_call: NA; v_call: TRBV4-1; clone_size: once; cdr3_nt: TGCGCCAGCAGCCAAGACCGGGAGGATACGCAGTATTTT; cdr3_aa: CASSQDREDTQYF
j_call: TRBJ1-5; d_call: TRBD1; v_call: TRBV27; clone_size: once; cdr3_nt: TGTGCCAGCAGTTTAGGTCCCCCCCTAGACAGGGTCAATCAGCCCCAGCATTTT; cdr3_aa: CASSLGPPLDRVNQPQHF
j_call: TRBJ2-1; d_call: TRBD1; v_call: TRBV18; clone_size: NA; cdr3_nt: TGTGCCAGCTCAATTCCGGGACAGGGCCAGGGGGAGCAGTTCTTC; cdr3_aa: CASSIPGQGQGEQFF
j_call: TRBJ1-1; d_call: NA; v_call: TRBV4-1; clone_size: few; cdr3_nt: TGCGCCAGCAGCCTCCCCCAAGGGAGAACTGAAGCTTTCTTT; cdr3_aa: CASSLPQGRTEAFF
j_call: TRBJ2-1; d_call: TRBD1; v_call: TRBV29-1; clone_size: NA; cdr3_nt: TGCAGCGTTGGAAGGTACAGGACAGGGGGCCTTGATGAGCAGTTCTTC; cdr3_aa: CSVGRYRTGGLDEQFF
j_call: TRBJ1-1; d_call: NA; v_call: TRBV19; clone_size: NA; cdr3_nt: TGTGCCAGTAGACCACACTCAGGGGTTGGCACTGAAGCTTTCTTT; cdr3_aa: CASRPHSGVGTEAFF
j_call: TRBJ1-5; d_call: NA; v_call: TRBV5-5; clone_size: NA; cdr3_nt: TGTGCCAGCAGCTTGACACAGGGCCCCTATAGCAATCAGCCCCAGCATTTT; cdr3_aa: CASSLTQGPYSNQPQHF
j_call: TRBJ2-5; d_call: TRBD1; v_call: TRBV5-6; clone_size: NA; cdr3_nt: TGTGCCAGCAGTTTAACCGGGACAGGGTTGGGGGAGACCCAGTACTTC; cdr3_aa: CASSLTGTGLGETQYF
j_call: TRBJ1-2; d_call: TRBD1; v_call: TRBV4-1; clone_size: NA; cdr3_nt: TGCGCCAGCAGTCCCGTGCCGGGACAGGGGGCTCTCAACTATGGCTACACCTTC; cdr3_aa: CASSPVPGQGALNYGYTF
j_call: TRBJ2-7; d_call: TRBD2; v_call: TRBV4-3; clone_size: NA; cdr3_nt: TGCGCCAGCAGTCCGGCGAGGGGACGGGCGGGGGGCTACGAGCAGTACTTC; cdr3_aa: CASSPARGRAGGYEQYF
j_call: TRBJ1-5; d_call: NA; v_call: TRBV6-1; clone_size: NA; cdr3_nt: TGTGCCAGCAGTGATGGCCAGTCCGGGGGAAGTCGTAGCAATCAGCCCCAGCATTTT; cdr3_aa: CASSDGQSGGSRSNQPQHF
j_call: TRBJ1-4; d_call: NA; v_call: TRBV5-6; clone_size: NA; cdr3_nt: TGTGCCAGCAGTGGAGGGATTGCAACTAATGAAAAACTGTTTTTT; cdr3_aa: CASSGGIATNEKLFF
j_call: TRBJ1-4; d_call: NA; v_call: TRBV11-2; clone_size: NA; cdr3_nt: TGTGCCAGCAGCTTCGGTCCAGCGGTTAATGAAAAACTGTTTTTT; cdr3_aa: CASSFGPAVNEKLFF
j_call: TRBJ1-5; d_call: TRBD1; v_call: TRBV10-3; clone_size: NA; cdr3_nt: TGTGCCATCAGTGGGACGACAGGGGTTCAGCCCCAGCATTTT; cdr3_aa: CAISGTTGVQPQHF
j_call: TRBJ2-2; d_call: NA; v_call: TRBV25-1; clone_size: NA; cdr3_nt: TGTGCCAGCAGTGCCAGGGGCACCGGGGAGCTGTTTTTT; cdr3_aa: CASSARGTGELFF
j_call: TRBJ1-5; d_call: NA; v_call: TRBV6-6; clone_size: NA; cdr3_nt: TGTGCCAGCAGTTACTCAGGGGAGGGTTATCAGCCCCAGCATTTT; cdr3_aa: CASSYSGEGYQPQHF
j_call: TRBJ2-2; d_call: NA; v_call: TRBV5-6; clone_size: NA; cdr3_nt: TGTGCCAGCAGCCCAACGCAGGGGCCCGGGGAGCTGTTTTTT; cdr3_aa: CASSPTQGPGELFF
j_call: TRBJ1-6; d_call: NA; v_call: TRBV7-9; clone_size: once; cdr3_nt: TGTGCCAGCAGCTTAGATCTAGTTGACAGATCGGTCCTCCACTTT; cdr3_aa: CASSLDLVDRSVLHF
j_call: TRBJ1-5; d_call: TRBD1; v_call: TRBV7-8; clone_size: few; cdr3_nt: TGTGCCAGCAGCCTCGGGACAGGCCCGTCCAATCAGCCCCAGCATTTT; cdr3_aa: CASSLGTGPSNQPQHF
j_call: TRBJ2-2; d_call: TRBD2; v_call: TRBV13; clone_size: NA; cdr3_nt: TGTGCCAGCAGCTCTGGACTAGAAACCGGGGAGCTGTTTTTT; cdr3_aa: CASSSGLETGELFF
j_call: TRBJ2-7; d_call: NA; v_call: TRBV13; clone_size: NA; cdr3_nt: TGTGCCAGCAGCGCGACAGGTCGACTCTCCTACGAGCAGTACTTC; cdr3_aa: CASSATGRLSYEQYF
j_call: TRBJ2-4; d_call: TRBD2; v_call: TRBV9; clone_size: NA; cdr3_nt: TGTGCCAGCAACGCAGGTGGAGCGGGGCAAAACATTCAGTACTTC; cdr3_aa: CASNAGGAGQNIQYF
j_call: TRBJ2-5; d_call: NA; v_call: TRBV25-1; clone_size: NA; cdr3_nt: TGTGCCAGCAGTGAATATATTCGGACTGAGGACTACCAAGAGACCCAGTACTTC; cdr3_aa: CASSEYIRTEDYQETQYF
j_call: TRBJ2-7; d_call: NA; v_call: TRBV7-2; clone_size: NA; cdr3_nt: TGTGCCAGCAGCTTAGGAGGGACACCAACCTACGAGCAGTACTTC; cdr3_aa: CASSLGGTPTYEQYF
j_call: TRBJ2-3; d_call: TRBD1; v_call: TRBV7-7; clone_size: NA; cdr3_nt: TGTGCCAGCAGCCCCAAGGGACAGGAGAGCACAGATACGCAGTATTTT; cdr3_aa: CASSPKGQESTDTQYF
j_call: TRBJ2-7; d_call: TRBD2; v_call: TRBV12-5; clone_size: NA; cdr3_nt: TGTGCTAGTGGTTTGGGGGGGGGACCCTACGAGCAGTACTTC; cdr3_aa: CASGLGGGPYEQYF
j_call: TRBJ1-5; d_call: NA; v_call: TRBV6-5; clone_size: NA; cdr3_nt: TGTGCCAGTTCTAATCAGCCCCAGCATTTT; cdr3_aa: CASSNQPQHF
j_call: TRBJ2-1; d_call: TRBD1; v_call: TRBV6-5; clone_size: NA; cdr3_nt: TGTGCCAGCAGTTACTCGAACAGGGGATTTTACAATGAGCAGTTCTTC; cdr3_aa: CASSYSNRGFYNEQFF
j_call: TRBJ2-7; d_call: TRBD1; v_call: TRBV2; clone_size: few; cdr3_nt: TGTGCCAGCATAGCCGGGACAGGGGGTTACGAGCAGTACTTC; cdr3_aa: CASIAGTGGYEQYF
j_call: TRBJ1-2; d_call: NA; v_call: TRBV28; clone_size: NA; cdr3_nt: TGTGCCAGCAGTCGCCCCAGGGGAGGGTATGGCTACACCTTC; cdr3_aa: CASSRPRGGYGYTF
j_call: TRBJ1-3; d_call: NA; v_call: TRBV2; clone_size: NA; cdr3_nt: TGTGCCAGCAGTGAAGCTGGGACGGGGGTCTCTGGAAACACCATATATTTT; cdr3_aa: CASSEAGTGVSGNTIYF
j_call: TRBJ1-6; d_call: NA; v_call: TRBV21-1; clone_size: NA; cdr3_nt: TGTGCCAGCAGGGATGGGGGCAGAAATTCACCCCTCCACTTT; cdr3_aa: CASRDGGRNSPLHF
j_call: TRBJ1-2; d_call: TRBD1; v_call: TRBV29-1; clone_size: few; cdr3_nt: TGCAGCGTTGAAGGAAGGGGGCGTAGCTATGGCTACACCTTC; cdr3_aa: CSVEGRGRSYGYTF
j_call: TRBJ1-2; d_call: NA; v_call: TRBV21-1; clone_size: NA; cdr3_nt: TGTGCCAGCAGCAACGTGGACAGGGGTAATGGCTACACCTTC; cdr3_aa: CASSNVDRGNGYTF
j_call: TRBJ2-3; d_call: TRBD1; v_call: TRBV2; clone_size: NA; cdr3_nt: TGTGCCAGCAGTCGGGATTCCACAGGGGAAGCGAGCACAGATACGCAGTATTTT; cdr3_aa: CASSRDSTGEASTDTQYF
j_call: TRBJ1-1; d_call: TRBD1; v_call: TRBV30; clone_size: NA; cdr3_nt: TGTGCCTGGGGGACAGGGGGCCGGATCACTGAAGCTTTCTTT; cdr3_aa: CAWGTGGRITEAFF
j_call: TRBJ1-2; d_call: NA; v_call: TRBV18; clone_size: NA; cdr3_nt: TGTGCCAGCTCACCACCCGGGGGGAATGGCTACACCTTC; cdr3_aa: CASSPPGGNGYTF
j_call: TRBJ1-6; d_call: NA; v_call: TRBV5-4; clone_size: NA; cdr3_nt: TGTGCCAGCAGCTTGGGGACAGCTTATTCACCCCTCCACTTT; cdr3_aa: CASSLGTAYSPLHF
j_call: TRBJ1-3; d_call: TRBD1; v_call: TRBV2; clone_size: NA; cdr3_nt: TGTGCCAGCAAGTGGGACAGGGGGCTGAGTCCTGGAAACACCATATATTTT; cdr3_aa: CASKWDRGLSPGNTIYF
j_call: TRBJ2-5; d_call: NA; v_call: TRBV18; clone_size: once; cdr3_nt: TGTGCCAGCTCACCAGGACAGCAAGAGACCCAGTACTTC; cdr3_aa: CASSPGQQETQYF
j_call: TRBJ2-2; d_call: TRBD1; v_call: TRBV5-1; clone_size: NA; cdr3_nt: TGCGCCAGCAGCCCCGGGACAGCCACCGGGGAGCTGTTTTTT; cdr3_aa: CASSPGTATGELFF
j_call: TRBJ2-5; d_call: TRBD2; v_call: TRBV5-1; clone_size: NA; cdr3_nt: TGCGCCAGCTCCCAGGCACTAGCGGGGCAAGAGACCCAGTACTTC; cdr3_aa: CASSQALAGQETQYF
j_call: TRBJ2-7; d_call: TRBD1; v_call: TRBV6-5; clone_size: NA; cdr3_nt: TGTGCCAGCAGTTTCTTAGCTCGGGACAGTCACTACGAGCAGTACTTC; cdr3_aa: CASSFLARDSHYEQYF
j_call: TRBJ1-2; d_call: NA; v_call: TRBV7-2; clone_size: few; cdr3_nt: TGTGCCAGCAGCAGGCCACAGGGATGGAACTATGGCTACACCTTC; cdr3_aa: CASSRPQGWNYGYTF
j_call: TRBJ2-7; d_call: NA; v_call: TRBV4-1; clone_size: few; cdr3_nt: TGCGCCAGCAGCTGGCGGGACGGGGACTACGAGCAGTACTTC; cdr3_aa: CASSWRDGDYEQYF
j_call: TRBJ1-6; d_call: NA; v_call: TRBV21-1; clone_size: NA; cdr3_nt: TGTGCCAGCAGAAACTCCGGGACAAAAGAAGGAACACCCCTCCACTTT; cdr3_aa: CASRNSGTKEGTPLHF
j_call: TRBJ2-7; d_call: TRBD2; v_call: TRBV13; clone_size: NA; cdr3_nt: TGTGCCAGCAGCTTATGGCGGGGGGCTTTGGAGCAGTACTTC; cdr3_aa: CASSLWRGALEQYF
j_call: TRBJ2-5; d_call: NA; v_call: TRBV11-2; clone_size: NA; cdr3_nt: TGTGCCAGCAGCCTGCCCCGCGCCCCCCAAGAGACCCAGTACTTC; cdr3_aa: CASSLPRAPQETQYF
j_call: TRBJ1-1; d_call: TRBD1; v_call: TRBV19; clone_size: NA; cdr3_nt: TGTGCCAGTAGGATCGGACAGGAGAACACTGAAGCTTTCTTT; cdr3_aa: CASRIGQENTEAFF
j_call: TRBJ1-1; d_call: TRBD1; v_call: TRBV15; clone_size: NA; cdr3_nt: TGTGCCACCAGGGAGACAGGGCGAACTGAAGCTTTCTTT; cdr3_aa: CATRETGRTEAFF
j_call: TRBJ2-5; d_call: NA; v_call: TRBV7-2; clone_size: NA; cdr3_nt: TGTGCCAGCAGCTTGGGGGGGACCCAGTACTTC; cdr3_aa: CASSLGGTQYF
j_call: TRBJ2-5; d_call: TRBD1; v_call: TRBV5-1; clone_size: NA; cdr3_nt: TGCGCCAGCAGCCCCACCTCCGGGACAGGGGAAGAGACCCAGTACTTC; cdr3_aa: CASSPTSGTGEETQYF
j_call: TRBJ1-5; d_call: NA; v_call: TRBV6-5; clone_size: few; cdr3_nt: TGTGCCAGCAGTTACGGAGGGTCCGGGACCAATCAGCCCCAGCATTTT; cdr3_aa: CASSYGGSGTNQPQHF
j_call: TRBJ2-2; d_call: NA; v_call: TRBV7-9; clone_size: NA; cdr3_nt: TGTGCCAGCAGACAAAGCAGTCCAGGGGACGGGGAGCTGTTTTTT; cdr3_aa: CASRQSSPGDGELFF
j_call: TRBJ1-6; d_call: NA; v_call: TRBV19; clone_size: NA; cdr3_nt: TGTGCCAGCACAAACTCCTATAATTCACCCCTCCACTTT; cdr3_aa: CASTNSYNSPLHF
j_call: TRBJ2-3; d_call: NA; v_call: TRBV7-8; clone_size: NA; cdr3_nt: TGTGCCAGCAGCTCGGGGGTTGGGGCCACAGATACGCAGTATTTT; cdr3_aa: CASSSGVGATDTQYF